This T cell receptor (beta chain) was found in a study of blood T cell repertoires in COVID-19. Study background: From the United States, Italy and Spain came samples of acute and convalescent COVID-19. Sample material is recorded as cDNA or gDNA derived from T cells, B-cell-depleted T cells, or PBMCs.

The CDR3 sequence is 16 residues long. CDR1 is LGHDT, CDR2 YNNKEL, per germline (reference sequence). The trim removed 4 bases at V and 2 bases at J, leaving 8 bases unmatched. In the source study's methods: Reference gene primers were amplified, and this amplification served to estimate nucleated cell counts. Repertoires were generated with immunoSEQ multiplex PCR, while TCRdb's copy carries only in-frame clones and drops some. The V and J calls and clone size were taken over from that table, and D and trimming were inferred from the DNA. Altogether under 200,000 clones are present, roughly 80% being singletons, with the ten largest covering less than 9.5%.

This chain connects TRBV3-1 (or the pseudogene TRBV3-2) to TRBJ1-2, with 9 bases fitting TRBD1. Sequenced input: peripheral blood. The origin of this receptor is a man between 60 and 75 years old with acute or convalescent COVID-19. CDR3 DNA: TGTGCCAGCAGCCCTTACGGACAGGGGATGAACTATGGCTACACCTTC. As protein: CASSPYGQGMNYGYTF.